This T cell receptor beta chain was found in a study of cytomegalovirus exposure and HLA in healthy donors. Primers for the PCR totalled 60 Vbeta and 13 Jbeta. TCRdb's copy holds only in-frame clones and misses some; the assay was immunoSEQ multiplex PCR. The table has 90,000 to 100,000 clones, around 76% seen once. V lost 5 bases and J lost 1, with 14 bases in between. The CDR3 loop spans 15 amino acids. Germline loops: CDR1 SGHVS, CDR2 FNYEAQ. The receptor comes from a woman aged 55-70 years in good health and CMV-seropositive. The rearrangement uses TRBV7-6 and TRBJ1-1, with D possibly matching TRBD1 (6 bases). The specimen sequenced was PBMCs. The CDR3 sequence: CASSEQQGENTEAFF. As DNA, the CDR3 is TGTGCCAGCAGCGAACAACAGGGTGAGAACACTGAAGCTTTCTTT.